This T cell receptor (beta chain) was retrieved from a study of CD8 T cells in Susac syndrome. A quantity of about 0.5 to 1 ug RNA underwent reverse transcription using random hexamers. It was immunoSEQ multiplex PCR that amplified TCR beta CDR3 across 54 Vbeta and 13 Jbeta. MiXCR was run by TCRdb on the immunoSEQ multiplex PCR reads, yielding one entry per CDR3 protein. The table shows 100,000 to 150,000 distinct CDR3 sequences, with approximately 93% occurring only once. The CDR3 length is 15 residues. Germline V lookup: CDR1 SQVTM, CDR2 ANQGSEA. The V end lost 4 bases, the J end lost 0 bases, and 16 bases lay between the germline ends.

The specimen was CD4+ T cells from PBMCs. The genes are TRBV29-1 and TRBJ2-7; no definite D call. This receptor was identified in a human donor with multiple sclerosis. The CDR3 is CSVVLWRKSSYEQYF. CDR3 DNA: TGCAGCGTTGTGTTGTGGCGGAAGAGCTCCTACGAGCAGTACTTC.